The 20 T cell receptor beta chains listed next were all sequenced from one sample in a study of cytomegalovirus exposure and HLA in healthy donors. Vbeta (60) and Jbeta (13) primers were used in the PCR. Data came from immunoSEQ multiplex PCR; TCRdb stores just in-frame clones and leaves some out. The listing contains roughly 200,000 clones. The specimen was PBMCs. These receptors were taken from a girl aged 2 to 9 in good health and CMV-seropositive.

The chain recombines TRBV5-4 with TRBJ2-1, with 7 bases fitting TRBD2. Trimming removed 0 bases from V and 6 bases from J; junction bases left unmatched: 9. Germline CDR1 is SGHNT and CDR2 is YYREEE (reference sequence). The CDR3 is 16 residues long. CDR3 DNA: TGTGCCAGCAGCTTGGGCGGCGGGAGTGCCATCAATGAGCAGTTCTTC. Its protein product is CASSLGGGSAINEQFF. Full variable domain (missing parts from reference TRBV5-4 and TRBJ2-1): ETGVTQSPTHLIKTRGQQVTLRCSSQSGHNTVSWYQQALGQGPQFIFQYYREEENGRGNFPPRFSGLQFPNYSSELNVNALELDDSALYLCASSLGGGSAINEQFFGPGTRLTVL.

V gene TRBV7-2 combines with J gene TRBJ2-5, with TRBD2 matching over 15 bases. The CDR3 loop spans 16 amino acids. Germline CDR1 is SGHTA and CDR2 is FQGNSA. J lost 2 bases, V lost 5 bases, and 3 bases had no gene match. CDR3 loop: CASSEGLAGGQETQYF. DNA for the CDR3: TGTGCCAGCAGCGAGGGACTAGCGGGAGGACAAGAGACCCAGTACTTC.

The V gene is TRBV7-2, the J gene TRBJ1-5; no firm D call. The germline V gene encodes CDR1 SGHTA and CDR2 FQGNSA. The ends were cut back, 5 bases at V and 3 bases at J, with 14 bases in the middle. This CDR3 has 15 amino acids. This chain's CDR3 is CASSPPGGNNQPQHF. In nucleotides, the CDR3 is TGTGCCAGCAGCCCGCCCGGCGGTAACAATCAGCCCCAGCATTTT.

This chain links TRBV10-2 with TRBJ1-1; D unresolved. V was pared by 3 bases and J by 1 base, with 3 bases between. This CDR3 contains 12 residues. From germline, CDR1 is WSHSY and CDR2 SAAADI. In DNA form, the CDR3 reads TGCGCCAGCAGTGACAGGAACACTGAAGCTTTCTTT. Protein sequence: CASSDRNTEAFF.

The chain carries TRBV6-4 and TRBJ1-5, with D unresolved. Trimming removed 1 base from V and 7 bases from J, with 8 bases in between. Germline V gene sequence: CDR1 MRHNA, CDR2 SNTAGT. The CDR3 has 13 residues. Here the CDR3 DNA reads TGTGCCAGCAGTGACTATCCGGGACAGCCCCAGCATTTT. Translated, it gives CASSDYPGQPQHF.

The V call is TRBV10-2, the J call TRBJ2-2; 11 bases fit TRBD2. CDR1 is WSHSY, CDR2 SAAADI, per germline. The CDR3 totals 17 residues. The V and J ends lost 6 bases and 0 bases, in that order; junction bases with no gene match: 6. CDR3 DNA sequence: TGCGCCAGCAGACTAGCGGGAGACCCATCGAACACCGGGGAGCTGTTTTTT. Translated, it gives CASRLAGDPSNTGELFF.

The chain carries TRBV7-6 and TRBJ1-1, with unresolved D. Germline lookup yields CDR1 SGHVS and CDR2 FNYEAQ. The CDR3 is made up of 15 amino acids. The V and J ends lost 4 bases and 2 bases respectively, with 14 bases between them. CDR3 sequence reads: CASSSSIGSNTEAFF. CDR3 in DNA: TGTGCCAGCAGCTCCTCTATAGGGAGTAACACTGAAGCTTTCTTT.

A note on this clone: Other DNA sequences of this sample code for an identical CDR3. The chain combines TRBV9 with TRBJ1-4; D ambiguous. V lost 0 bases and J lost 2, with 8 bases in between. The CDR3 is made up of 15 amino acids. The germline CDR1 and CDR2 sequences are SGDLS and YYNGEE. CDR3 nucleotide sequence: TGTGCCAGCAGCGTAGAGGGAGTGACTAATGAAAAACTGTTTTTT. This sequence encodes CASSVEGVTNEKLFF.

As DNA, the CDR3 is TGTGCCAGCAGCTCCTACTACGAGCAGTACTTC. Residues: CASSSYYEQYF. This sequence joins TRBV7-9 and TRBJ2-5, with unresolved D. The J call may be faulty, since TRBJ2-7 better matches the DNA end. This CDR3 is built from 11 residues. Germline V gene data show CDR1 as SEHNR and CDR2 as FQNEAQ (reference sequence).

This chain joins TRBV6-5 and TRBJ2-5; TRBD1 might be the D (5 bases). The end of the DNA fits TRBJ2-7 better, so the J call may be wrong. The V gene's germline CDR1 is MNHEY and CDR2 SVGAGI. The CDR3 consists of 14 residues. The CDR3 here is CASSVLPDTYEQYF. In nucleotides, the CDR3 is TGTGCCAGCAGTGTTCTCCCGGACACCTACGAGCAGTACTTC.

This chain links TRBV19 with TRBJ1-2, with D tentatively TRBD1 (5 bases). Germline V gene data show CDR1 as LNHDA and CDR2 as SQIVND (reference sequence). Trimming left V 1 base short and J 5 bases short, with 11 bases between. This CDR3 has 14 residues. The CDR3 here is CASSIGAGSYGYTF. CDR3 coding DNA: TGTGCCAGTAGTATAGGGGCAGGGTCGTATGGCTACACCTTC.

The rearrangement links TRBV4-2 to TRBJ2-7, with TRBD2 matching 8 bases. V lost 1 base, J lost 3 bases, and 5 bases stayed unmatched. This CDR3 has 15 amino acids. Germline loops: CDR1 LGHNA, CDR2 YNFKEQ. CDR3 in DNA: TGTGCCAGCAGCCAAGGGTTGCGGGAGGACTACGAGCAGTACTTC. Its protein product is CASSQGLREDYEQYF.

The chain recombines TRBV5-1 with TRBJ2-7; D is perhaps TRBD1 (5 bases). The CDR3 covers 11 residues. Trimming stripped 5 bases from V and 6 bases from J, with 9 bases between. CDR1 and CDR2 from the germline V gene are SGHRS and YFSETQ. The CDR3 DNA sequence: TGCGCCAGCAGATCTCAGGGCGAGCAGTACTTC. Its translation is CASRSQGEQYF.

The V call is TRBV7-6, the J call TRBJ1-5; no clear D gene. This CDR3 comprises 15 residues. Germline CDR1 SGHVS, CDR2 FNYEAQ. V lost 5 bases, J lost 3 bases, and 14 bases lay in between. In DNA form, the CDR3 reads TGTGCCAGCAGCCCTAGCGAAGGAGTCAATCAGCCCCAGCATTTT. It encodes CASSPSEGVNQPQHF.

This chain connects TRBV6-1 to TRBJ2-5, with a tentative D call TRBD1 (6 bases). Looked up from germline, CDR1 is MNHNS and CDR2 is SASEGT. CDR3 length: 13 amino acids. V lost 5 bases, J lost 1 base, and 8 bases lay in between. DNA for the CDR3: TGTGCCAGCAGTCGGACAGTCCAAGAGACCCAGTACTTC. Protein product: CASSRTVQETQYF.

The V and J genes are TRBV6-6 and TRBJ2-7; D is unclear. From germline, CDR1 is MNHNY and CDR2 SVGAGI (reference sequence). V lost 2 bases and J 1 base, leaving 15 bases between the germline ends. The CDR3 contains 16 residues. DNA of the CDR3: TGTGCCAGCAGTTACGATGGCTTGAATCCGTCCTACGAGCAGTACTTC. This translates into CASSYDGLNPSYEQYF.

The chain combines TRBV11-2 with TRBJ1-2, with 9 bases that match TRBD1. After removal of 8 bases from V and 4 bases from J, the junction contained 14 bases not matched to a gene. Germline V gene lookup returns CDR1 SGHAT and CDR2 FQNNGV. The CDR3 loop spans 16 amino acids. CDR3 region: CASRRVGTGFAYGYTF. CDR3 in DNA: TGTGCCAGCCGACGAGTCGGGACAGGGTTTGCCTATGGCTACACCTTC.

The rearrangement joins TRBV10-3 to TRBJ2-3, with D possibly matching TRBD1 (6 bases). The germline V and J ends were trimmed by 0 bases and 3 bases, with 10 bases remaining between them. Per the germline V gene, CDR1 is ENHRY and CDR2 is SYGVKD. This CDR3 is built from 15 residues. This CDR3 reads CAISESTGTTDTQYF. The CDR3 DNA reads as TGTGCCATCAGTGAGTCTACAGGGACAACAGATACGCAGTATTTT.

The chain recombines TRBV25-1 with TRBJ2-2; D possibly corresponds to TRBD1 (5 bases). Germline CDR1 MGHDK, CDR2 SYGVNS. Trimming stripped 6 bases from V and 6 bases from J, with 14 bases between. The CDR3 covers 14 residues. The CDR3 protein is CASRGAGYAGELFF. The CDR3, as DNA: TGTGCCAGCAGAGGGGCAGGTTACGCCGGGGAGCTGTTTTTT.

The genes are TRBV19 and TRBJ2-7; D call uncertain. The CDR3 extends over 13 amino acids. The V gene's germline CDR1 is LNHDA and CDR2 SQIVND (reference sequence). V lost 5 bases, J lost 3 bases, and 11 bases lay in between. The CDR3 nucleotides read TGTGCCAGTAGTGACTCTAATCGCTACGAGCAGTACTTC. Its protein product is CASSDSNRYEQYF.